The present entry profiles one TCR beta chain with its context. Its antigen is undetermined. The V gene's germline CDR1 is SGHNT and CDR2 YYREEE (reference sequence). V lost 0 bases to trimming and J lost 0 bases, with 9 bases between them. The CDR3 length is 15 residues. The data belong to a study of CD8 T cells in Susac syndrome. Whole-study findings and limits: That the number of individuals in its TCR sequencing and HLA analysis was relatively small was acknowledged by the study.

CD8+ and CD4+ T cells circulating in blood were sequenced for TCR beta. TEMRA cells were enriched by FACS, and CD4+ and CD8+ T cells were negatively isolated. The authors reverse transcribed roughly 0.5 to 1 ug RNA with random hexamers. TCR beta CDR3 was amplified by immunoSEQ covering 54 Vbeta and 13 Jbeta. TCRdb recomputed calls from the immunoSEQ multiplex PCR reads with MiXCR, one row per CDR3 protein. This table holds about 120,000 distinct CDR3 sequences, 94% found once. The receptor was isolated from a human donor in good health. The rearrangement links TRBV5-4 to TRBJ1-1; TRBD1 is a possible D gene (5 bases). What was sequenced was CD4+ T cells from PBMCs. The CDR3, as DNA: TGTGCCAGCAGCTTGGCGGGCAGGGTGAACACTGAAGCTTTCTTT. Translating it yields CASSLAGRVNTEAFF.